The 16 T cell receptor beta chains below come from one sample, sequenced in a study of blood T cell repertoires in COVID-19. Method: immunoSEQ multiplex PCR; TCRdb's copy keeps in-frame clones and lacks some. Found here are 350,000 to 450,000 clones, about 87% of them singletons; the top ten hold roughly 2%. Source material: peripheral blood. The receptors were sampled from a woman aged 60-75 years with COVID-19, enrolled during active disease.

The CDR3 region is CASSLVSGRNQPQHF. The CDR3 coding sequence is TGCGCCAGCAGCTTGGTATCTGGGAGGAATCAGCCCCAGCATTTT. The chain uses TRBV5-1 and TRBJ1-5, with unresolved D. The length of the CDR3 is 15 residues. CDR1 and CDR2 from the germline V gene are SGHRS and YFSETQ. Trimming removed 0 bases from V and 4 bases from J, with 11 bases in between.

This clone was counted many times. DNA for the CDR3: TGTGCCATCAGTACCGGGACTAGCGGCTACGAGCAGTACTTC. Translation: CAISTGTSGYEQYF. The chain has TRBV10-3 and TRBJ2-7; 11 nucleotides line up with TRBD2. The CDR3 loop spans 14 amino acids. The germline CDR1 and CDR2 sequences are ENHRY and SYGVKD. The V and J ends lost 5 bases and 3 bases, in that order; junction bases with no gene match: 3.

The chain is built from TRBV5-1 and TRBJ2-1; maybe TRBD1 (6 bases). Looked up from germline, CDR1 is SGHRS and CDR2 is YFSETQ. Trimming pared 4 bases from V and 0 bases from J, leaving 11 bases between. The CDR3 has 15 amino acids. CDR3 amino acids: CASSPGTRSYNEQFF. DNA of the CDR3: TGCGCCAGCAGCCCCGGGACACGCTCCTACAATGAGCAGTTCTTC. The complete variable domain, with remaining parts taken from reference TRBV5-1 and TRBJ2-1, reads KAGVTQTPRYLIKTRGQQVTLSCSPISGHRSVSWYQQTPGQGLQFLFEYFSETQRNKGNFPGRFSGRQFSNSRSEMNVSTLELGDSALYLCASSPGTRSYNEQFFGPGTRLTVL.

The J gene is TRBJ2-7, the V gene TRBV6-5, with TRBD1 matching over 9 bases. The CDR3 loop spans 14 amino acids. Germline V gives CDR1 MNHEY, CDR2 SVGAGI. V trimming: 6 bases; J trimming: 4 bases; junction bases outside the gene matches: 7. CDR3 DNA: TGTGCCAGCAGCCTCCGGACAGGGGTGTACGAGCAGTACTTC. Residues: CASSLRTGVYEQYF.

The chain links TRBV5-5 to TRBJ2-7; maybe TRBD2 (6 bases). The germline gives CDR1 SGHKS, CDR2 YYEKEE (reference sequence). The V gene lost 0 bases and the J gene lost 3 bases, with 10 bases spanning the gap. The CDR3 is made up of 14 amino acids. The chain's CDR3 is CASSLALGGYEQYF. The CDR3 DNA reads TGTGCCAGCAGCTTGGCCCTGGGAGGCTACGAGCAGTACTTC.

CDR3 protein: CASSYQTGTLGYTF. CDR3 DNA: TGTGCCAGCAGTTACCAGACAGGGACTCTGGGCTACACCTTC. This chain joins TRBV6-5 and TRBJ1-2, with 7 bases aligning to TRBD1. The germline V gene encodes CDR1 MNHEY and CDR2 SVGAGI. The junction had 8 bases not matched to a gene; V was cut back by 2 bases and J by 8 bases. The CDR3 spans 14 residues.

The table lists this clone with a few counts. The genes are TRBV14 and TRBJ2-7; 9 bases line up with TRBD1. The ends lost 4 bases at V and 12 bases at J; junction bases unmatched: 13. Germline lookup yields CDR1 SGHDN and CDR2 FVKESK. There are 14 residues in the CDR3. CDR3 region: CASSLWTGDPGVYF. As DNA, the CDR3 is TGTGCCAGCAGCCTGTGGACAGGGGATCCTGGGGTGTACTTC.

The gene calls are TRBV15 and TRBJ1-1, with D perhaps matching TRBD1 (6 bases). The CDR3 is 15 residues long. V was clipped by 5 bases and J by 5 bases, with 18 bases between them. CDR1 LNHNV and CDR2 YYDKDF come from the germline V gene (reference sequence). CDR3 nucleotide sequence: TGTGCCACCAGCCGCCCCGAGGGGGGGAGGACTGAAGCTTTCTTT. Its protein product is CATSRPEGGRTEAFF.

CDR3 protein: CASRRGQGGYGYTF. CDR3 DNA: TGTGCCAGCAGACGTGGACAGGGAGGATATGGCTACACCTTC. This rearrangement joins TRBV28 to TRBJ1-2, with 8 nucleotides matching TRBD1. Germline V CDR1 and CDR2: MDHEN, SYDVKM. This CDR3 is built from 14 residues. The trim removed 6 bases at V and 5 bases at J, leaving 8 bases unmatched.

This chain links TRBV7-6 with TRBJ2-1; TRBD2 aligns across 9 bases. Germline CDR1 reads SGHVS; CDR2 reads FNYEAQ. The CDR3 is made up of 15 amino acids. The V and J ends lost 5 bases and 10 bases, in that order; junction bases with no gene match: 12. This CDR3 is CASSGSGTSTGEQFF. In DNA, the CDR3 is TGTGCCAGCAGCGGATCCGGGACTAGCACTGGGGAGCAGTTCTTC.

The chain joins TRBV7-8 to TRBJ2-2; a weak D match, TRBD2 (6 bases). CDR3 size: 15 residues. Trimming left V 2 bases short and J 7 bases short, with 14 bases between. Per germline, CDR1 SGHVS and CDR2 FQNEAQ. CDR3 protein: CASSLIFGGIGELFF. The CDR3 nucleotides read TGTGCCAGCAGCTTAATCTTTGGGGGGATCGGGGAGCTGTTTTTT.

The DNA of the CDR3 is TGTGCCAGCAGTTGGGACAGTAGCAATCAGCCCCAGCATTTT. This encodes CASSWDSSNQPQHF. The V and J genes are TRBV2 and TRBJ1-5, with 7 bases lining up with TRBD1. CDR1 and CDR2 (germline): SNHLY, FYNNEI. CDR3 length: 14 amino acids. With V trimmed by 5 bases and J by 0 bases, 1 base remained unmatched.

This sequence joins TRBV5-1 and TRBJ2-3; TRBD2 aligns across 10 bases. The CDR3 sequence is 16 residues long. V trimming: 4 bases; J trimming: 5 bases; junction bases outside the gene matches: 10. CDR1 is SGHRS and CDR2 is YFSETQ in the germline V gene. In nucleotides, the CDR3 is TGCGCCAGCAGCCAGTCCGGGACTAGCGTTGGAGATACGCAGTATTTT. Its protein product is CASSQSGTSVGDTQYF.

As DNA, the CDR3 is TGCGCCAGCAGCCGAGTTCCAGCGCCGAACACCGGGGAGCTGTTTTTT. Translated, it gives CASSRVPAPNTGELFF. The chain links TRBV5-1 to TRBJ2-2, with no clear D. The CDR3 covers 16 residues. Trimming shortened V by 4 bases and J by 0 bases, and 13 bases separated the two germline ends. CDR1 and CDR2 (germline): SGHRS, YFSETQ. The full variable domain, in which reference TRBV5-1 and TRBJ2-2 provide the parts outside the CDR3, is KAGVTQTPRYLIKTRGQQVTLSCSPISGHRSVSWYQQTPGQGLQFLFEYFSETQRNKGNFPGRFSGRQFSNSRSEMNVSTLELGDSALYLCASSRVPAPNTGELFFGEGSRLTVL.

The rearrangement joins TRBV18 to TRBJ2-3; TRBD2 aligns across 8 bases. V shed 3 bases and J 6 bases; nucleotides not matched to a gene: 2. The CDR3 covers 13 residues. Germline lookup yields CDR1 KGHSH and CDR2 LQKENI. The CDR3, as DNA: TGTGCCAGCTCACCTAGCGGGGTGGATACGCAGTATTTT. Translated: CASSPSGVDTQYF.

The J gene is TRBJ1-5, the V gene TRBV6-5, with 10 bases lining up with TRBD1. The junction had 7 bases not matched to a gene; V was cut back by 6 bases and J by 5 bases. The CDR3 loop spans 15 amino acids. Germline CDR1 MNHEY, CDR2 SVGAGI. This CDR3 reads CASSPGQGGYQPQHF. As DNA, the CDR3 is TGTGCCAGCAGCCCAGGACAGGGGGGGTATCAGCCCCAGCATTTT.